This passage covers 15 T cell receptor beta chains from one sample sequenced in a study of cytomegalovirus exposure and HLA in healthy donors. The PCR made use of 60 Vbeta and 13 Jbeta primers. Assay used: immunoSEQ multiplex PCR; TCRdb lists only in-frame clones, some missing. The table lists more than 40,000 clones, roughly half of them singletons, with 5.5% to 7% in the top ten. Sequenced material: PBMCs. The receptors stem from a man aged 60 to 69 in good health and CMV-seronegative.

This clone has more than one count but fewer than ten. The chain uses TRBV5-1 and TRBJ2-7, with 9 bases fitting TRBD1. The CDR3 sequence is 13 residues long. Per germline, CDR1 SGHRS and CDR2 YFSETQ. V shed 6 bases, J shed 5 bases, and the junction held 6 bases outside the gene matches. The CDR3 protein is CASNIQGANEQYF. CDR3 coding DNA: TGCGCCAGCAATATACAGGGGGCCAACGAGCAGTACTTC.

The J gene is TRBJ1-2, the V gene TRBV28; possible D gene TRBD1, 5 bases. This CDR3 contains 14 residues. V lost 5 bases, J lost 2 bases, and 12 bases lay in between. The germline V gene has CDR1 MDHEN and CDR2 SYDVKM. The CDR3 bases are TGTGCCAGCAGTCAAGGGGCCGGGAACTATGGCTACACCTTC. Protein: CASSQGAGNYGYTF.

The V and J genes are TRBV28 and TRBJ1-2, with D possibly TRBD1 on 6 matching bases. The CDR3 sequence is 13 residues long. Germline values: CDR1 MDHEN, CDR2 SYDVKM. V gave up 10 bases and J gave up 7 bases, with 19 bases separating them. The CDR3 bases are TGTGCCACTCCGGGACCAGGGGCGTCTGGCTACACCTTC. Its translation: CATPGPGASGYTF.

This clone was observed a handful of times. This sequence joins TRBV5-1 and TRBJ2-1, with 14 nucleotides matching TRBD2. The germline V gene encodes CDR1 SGHRS and CDR2 YFSETQ. With V trimmed by 4 bases and J by 7 bases, 10 bases remained unmatched. CDR3 length: 17 amino acids. In DNA, the CDR3 is TGCGCCAGCAGCGGGCGACTAGCGGGAGGGGCGGCGAATGAGCAGTTCTTC. This translates into CASSGRLAGGAANEQFF. Full variable domain (rest looked up from reference TRBV5-1 and TRBJ2-1): KAGVTQTPRYLIKTRGQQVTLSCSPISGHRSVSWYQQTPGQGLQFLFEYFSETQRNKGNFPGRFSGRQFSNSRSEMNVSTLELGDSALYLCASSGRLAGGAANEQFFGPGTRLTVL.

This clone was counted only a few times. The chain carries TRBV19 and TRBJ2-1; D possibly corresponds to TRBD2 (6 bases). CDR1 and CDR2 (germline): LNHDA, SQIVND (reference sequence). CDR3 length: 15 residues. The V end was cut by 7 bases, the J end by 4 bases, with 17 bases between. CDR3 bases: TGTGCCAGTACATCGGAGGGCCTTTGGTACAATGAGCAGTTCTTC. Translation: CASTSEGLWYNEQFF.

The chain employs TRBV5-1 and TRBJ2-7; the match to TRBD2 covers 13 bases. CDR3 length: 15 amino acids. Germline V gene lookup returns CDR1 SGHRS and CDR2 YFSETQ. The V and J ends lost 2 bases and 7 bases, in that order; junction bases with no gene match: 6. CDR3 in amino acids: CASSFGLAGVGEQYF. The CDR3 DNA is TGCGCCAGCAGCTTTGGACTAGCGGGAGTAGGGGAGCAGTACTTC.

This clone was counted only a few times. The genes are TRBV7-2 and TRBJ2-7, with D hard to call. Germline V gene lookup returns CDR1 SGHTA and CDR2 FQGNSA. This CDR3 is built from 12 residues. Trimming pared 7 bases from V and 5 bases from J, leaving 12 bases between. In DNA, the CDR3 is TGTGCCAGCAACCTCCCCCCTAACGAGCAGTACTTC. Amino acid sequence: CASNLPPNEQYF.

The genes are TRBV7-8 and TRBJ2-1; a possible D gene is TRBD1 (5 bases). Germline values: CDR1 SGHVS, CDR2 FQNEAQ. The germline V and J ends were trimmed by 4 bases and 6 bases, with 16 bases remaining between them. The CDR3 covers 15 residues. The CDR3 here is CASSSDSLFGNEQFF. CDR3 coding DNA: TGTGCCAGCAGCTCTGACAGCTTGTTTGGCAATGAGCAGTTCTTC.

The chain links TRBV7-2 to TRBJ1-1; D possibly corresponds to TRBD1 (5 bases). The CDR3 is 16 amino acids. Trimming pared 1 base from V and 0 bases from J, leaving 12 bases between. Germline CDR1 is SGHTA and CDR2 is FQGNSA. The CDR3 DNA reads TGTGCCAGCAGCTTAGGTCTGGGCAGGGTGAACACTGAAGCTTTCTTT. This codes for CASSLGLGRVNTEAFF.

This clone was counted only a few times. V usage is TRBV5-4 and J usage is TRBJ1-1, with a possible D match to TRBD1 (6 bases). V was trimmed by 5 bases and J by 10 bases, leaving 24 bases between them. Looked up from germline, CDR1 is SGHNT and CDR2 is YYREEE (reference sequence). The CDR3 has 15 amino acids. The CDR3, as DNA: TGTGCCAGCAGTCCTAACCATCCAGGGGATGATAGAGCTTTCTTT. It yields the protein CASSPNHPGDDRAFF.

The chain links TRBV7-2 to TRBJ2-3; D ambiguous. V was pared by 5 bases and J by 2 bases, with 5 bases between. CDR1 is SGHTA, CDR2 FQGNSA, per germline. The CDR3 sequence is 12 residues long. The CDR3 bases are TGTGCCAGCAGCCCAGACACAGATACGCAGTATTTT. It yields the protein CASSPDTDTQYF. Using reference TRBV7-2 and TRBJ2-3 for the parts outside the CDR3, the full variable domain is GAGVSQSPSNKVTEKGKDVELRCDPISGHTALYWYRQSLGQGLEFLIYFQGNSAPDKSGLPSDRFSAERTGGSVSTLTIQRTQQEDSAVYLCASSPDTDTQYFGPGTRLTVL.

This clone came up a few times. The rearrangement uses TRBV6-1 and TRBJ2-5, with TRBD2 matching over 9 bases. V lost 4 bases, J lost 1 base, and 1 base stayed unmatched. The CDR3 extends over 14 amino acids. Germline loops: CDR1 MNHNS, CDR2 SASEGT. CDR3 nucleotides: TGTGCCAGCAGTGGACTAGCGGTCCAAGAGACCCAGTACTTC. Its protein product is CASSGLAVQETQYF.

This clone is classed as medium-sized. The chain couples TRBV10-2 to TRBJ2-3; 7 bases map to TRBD2. The CDR3 is 16 amino acids. The germline V gene has CDR1 WSHSY and CDR2 SAAADI. The trim removed 4 bases at V and 0 bases at J, leaving 7 bases unmatched. CDR3 nucleotides: TGCGCCAGCAGTGGCGGTAGCGGGCCTAGCACAGATACGCAGTATTTT. It yields the protein CASSGGSGPSTDTQYF.

Only a few counts were recorded for this clone. CDR3 sequence: CASTQTPSYEQYF. In nucleotides, the CDR3 is TGTGCCAGCACACAGACACCAAGCTACGAGCAGTACTTC. This chain uses TRBV6-1 with TRBJ2-7; D gene uncertain. V was trimmed by 7 bases and J by 3 bases, leaving 13 bases between them. The CDR3 covers 13 residues. CDR1 and CDR2 (germline): MNHNS, SASEGT.

There are a few counts of this clone. V and J are TRBV2 and TRBJ2-7, with a weak D call TRBD2 (5 bases). This CDR3 is built from 12 residues. Germline V gives CDR1 SNHLY, CDR2 FYNNEI. Trimming removed 6 bases at V and 5 bases at J, with 11 bases between. The CDR3 nucleotides read TGTGCCAGCAGCGCCGGGATCAACGAGCAGTACTTC. Residues: CASSAGINEQYF.